Listed below are T cell receptor beta chains from one sample, sequenced in a study of T cells in Graves' hyperthyroidism and ophthalmopathy. TCRdb recomputed calls from the multiplex PCR reads with MiXCR, one row per CDR3 protein. The repertoire holds hundreds of thousands of distinct CDR3 sequences, with 30% to 40% as singletons. Sequenced material: blood. The receptors originated from a woman in her thirties or forties with Graves' hyperthyroidism. Each CDR3 is given with its conserved first and last residue. The D gene is left open where the match is weak. Size is stated for part of the rows, as once, few or many counts, or as a class when the clone is expanded.

TRBJ2-1 | TRBD2 | TRBV11-1 | few | TGTGCCAGCAGTTTAGCGGGGGGTCTTGTGCAGTTCTTC | CASSLAGGLVQFF
TRBJ1-1 | - | TRBV7-3 | - | TGTGCCAGCAGTTTATATCCCTCGGTGGGGGCCGACACTGAAGCTTTCTTT | CASSLYPSVGADTEAFF
TRBJ2-5 | TRBD1 | TRBV12-3/TRBV12-4 | - | TGTGCCAGCAGCAATACCGGGACAGGGGGCATTGCGGAGACCCAGTACTTC | CASSNTGTGGIAETQYF
TRBJ2-7 | - | TRBV2 | - | TGTGCCAGCAGGACGGACCCACCCGAGCAGTACTTC | CASRTDPPEQYF
TRBJ1-5 | - | TRBV2 | many | TGTGCCAGCAGGTCAGGACAGAATAGCAATCAGCCCCAGCATTTT | CASRSGQNSNQPQHF
TRBJ1-2 | - | TRBV5-5 | - | TGTGCCAGCAGCTTGGGGAGGGACCATGGCTACACCTTC | CASSLGRDHGYTF
TRBJ2-3 | - | TRBV10-2 | - | TGCGCCAGCATGGGAAGTAAGGATACGCAGTATTTT | CASMGSKDTQYF
TRBJ2-7 | - | TRBV4-1 | few | TGCGCCAGCAGCCAGGAAGGGGGGGTGTCTGGGCAGTACTTC | CASSQEGGVSGQYF
TRBJ1-2 | TRBD1 | TRBV5-1 | few | TGCGCCAGCAGCTTGGGGGGACAGGACATCTATGGCTACACCTTC | CASSLGGQDIYGYTF
TRBJ2-7 | - | TRBV10-3 | many | TGTGCCATCAGTGGACCCAAGGGCAGCCGAGACGAGCAGTACTTC | CAISGPKGSRDEQYF
TRBJ2-7 | - | TRBV13 | many | TGTGCCAGCAGCTTGGTGACAGCCTCCTACGAGCAGTACTTC | CASSLVTASYEQYF
TRBJ1-2 | TRBD1 | TRBV9 | many | TGTGCCAGCAGCCCCAGACAGGGCTATGGCTACACCTTC | CASSPRQGYGYTF
TRBJ2-2 | - | TRBV29-1 | - | TGCAGCGTGCGGACGAACGGGGAGCTGTTTTTT | CSVRTNGELFF
TRBJ2-2 | - | TRBV10-3 | few | TGTGCCAGCAGTGAGGAGGACGGAAAGCCCGGGGAGCTGTTTTTT | CASSEEDGKPGELFF
TRBJ1-1 | - | TRBV6-1 | - | TGTGCCAGCAGTGAGTCAGGGTTGCGCACTGAAGCTTTCTTT | CASSESGLRTEAFF
TRBJ1-5 | - | TRBV6-5 | few | TGTGCCAGCAGTTACTCAGGAGGAGGGTTAGGGGCTAGCAATCAGCCCCAGCATTTT | CASSYSGGGLGASNQPQHF